This T cell receptor (beta chain) derives from a study of blood T cells in healthy people across ages (dated by TCRdb to between 2014 and 2017). At the level of the whole study: In model experiments, template switching captured roughly one uniquely barcoded TCR beta cDNA molecule for every two T cells. To track age-related changes in TCR beta repertoire diversity, the study relied on deep sequencing normalized with unique cDNA molecular identifiers. Four age groups were formed from the donors: young (average roughly 16 years), middle-aged (approximately 40), aged (approximately 60) and long-lived (less than 85). To avoid experimental bias, donors of different ages were spread randomly across the sequencing lanes. Two additional independent replicas of 1 million unique cDNA reads from the same blood draw were analyzed for two donors (one aged 18 to 30 and one aged 80 or older). General study outcomes and caveats: Because profiling used bulk unsorted PBMCs, naive and antigen-experienced compartments could not be compared conclusively. Compared with the aged group, the long-lived group had more naive CD4+ T cells, fewer expanded clones and increased TCR diversity, a pattern suggesting age selection. Observed TCR beta diversity per million T cells fell roughly linearly with age, and a significant reduction was already apparent by age around 40. A strong correlation was found between observed TCR beta diversity and the percentage of naive T cells measured by flow cytometry. Because donor CMV infection status was unknown, age-related changes in expanded clonotypes were potentially confounded. Estimates of total diversity based on one million sequenced T cells were regarded as lower bounds and as underestimates.

The donors were roughly 40 Caucasian individuals from Russia, aged roughly 6 to 100 years, who were systemically healthy. Each donor gave 9 to 10 milliliters of peripheral blood, collected into EDTA-treated Vacutainer tubes. Ficoll-Paque density-gradient centrifugation was used to isolate PBMCs, with at least 7 million per sample. Trizol reagent was used to extract total RNA from the PBMCs, yielding at least 6 micrograms per sample. The percentages of naive CD45RAhigh/CD27high T cells were determined by flow cytometry on a PBMC aliquot from every donor. Receptor libraries were prepared by 5' RACE. The sequencer was an Illumina HiSeq 2500. A second PCR of about 7 to 12 cycles was performed with a sample-barcoded 5' primer and a J-beta primer mix. A unique molecular identifier was introduced onto each TCR beta cDNA molecule by a template-switch 5' adaptor carrying 12 random nucleotides. Each sample yielded at least 2.5 million CDR3-containing paired-end reads. All of the RNA was converted into first-strand cDNA using the Mint cDNA synthesis kit, with a TRBC-specific oligonucleotide serving as the primer. Following uracil-DNA glycosylase treatment, all cDNA underwent a first 18-cycle PCR with the universal primers M1SS and BC2_uni_R. As for the authors' bioinformatics: For normalization, 1 million high-quality reads were randomly selected from each sample, with every read carrying a distinct molecular identifier. Instead of being binned into consensus sequences, reads that shared molecular identifiers were thrown out. MiTCR, with a Q25 quality threshold and the strictest error-elimination algorithm, was used for CDR3 identification, clonotype clustering and error correction. A nonparametric unseen species model using Euler transformation provided a lower-bound estimate of total TCR beta diversity. TCRdb reprocessing: public reads trimmed at Q25 with fastp, clones called with MiXCR, in-frame beta chains kept. Each entry merges the rows of one CDR3 protein and shows their most common DNA and genes. TCRdb's processing, not the authors' own work, is the source of the V and J calls. The sample records some 900,000 distinct CDR3 sequences, 29% of which are singletons. Clones ranked in the top ten supply around 15% of the sample.

From the cysteine up to the phenylalanine, the CDR3 has a length of 15 residues. CDR3 DNA only is kept here, 45 bases in frame from base 1. Trimming leaves V shorter by 6 bases and J shorter by 7 bases, with the junction holding 13 bases beyond the gene matches. Note on this clonotype: Its antigen remains unidentified. A single base separates this from a much larger clone, so it may be a read error.

The rearrangement joined TRBV12-3 or TRBV12-4 to TRBJ2-5; 8 central bases correspond to TRBD1. Source material: blood. The TCR was taken from a woman older than 75 in good health. At the DNA level, the sequence is TGTGCCAGCAGCCCTACAGGGGGGAGCTGCAGGACCCAGTACTTC. Translated, it reads CASSPTGGSCRTQYF.